The TCR beta chain described here comes from a study of graft-versus-host responses after intestinal transplantation. The table came from immunoSEQ multiplex PCR; TCRdb's copy has only in-frame clones and leaves some out. This table has some 46,000 clones, roughly 94% appearing once. The sequences come from PBMCs, collected 330 to 350 days after intestinal transplant. This receptor was taken from a human patient who received an intestinal transplant, so some T cells may come from the graft donor.

CDR3 in amino acids: CASSQSGLLQETQYF. Here the CDR3 DNA reads TGTGCCAGCAGCCAAAGTGGGCTTCTACAAGAGACCCAGTACTTC. The rearrangement joins TRBV4-2 to TRBJ2-5; D not certain. Germline CDR1 reads LGHNA; CDR2 reads YNFKEQ. V was clipped by 2 bases and J by 2 bases, with 12 bases between them. CDR3 length equals 15 residues.